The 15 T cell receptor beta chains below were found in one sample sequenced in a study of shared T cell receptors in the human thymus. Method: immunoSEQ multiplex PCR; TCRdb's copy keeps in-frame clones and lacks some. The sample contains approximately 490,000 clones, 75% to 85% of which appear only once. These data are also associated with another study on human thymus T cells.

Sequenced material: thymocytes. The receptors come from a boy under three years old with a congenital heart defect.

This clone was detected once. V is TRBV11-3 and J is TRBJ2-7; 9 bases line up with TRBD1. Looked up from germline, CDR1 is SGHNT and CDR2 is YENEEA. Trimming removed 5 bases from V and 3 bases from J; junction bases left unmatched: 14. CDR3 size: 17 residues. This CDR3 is CASSQGGGTGRCYEQYF. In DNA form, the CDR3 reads TGTGCCAGCAGCCAGGGGGGTGGGACAGGGAGATGCTACGAGCAGTACTTC.

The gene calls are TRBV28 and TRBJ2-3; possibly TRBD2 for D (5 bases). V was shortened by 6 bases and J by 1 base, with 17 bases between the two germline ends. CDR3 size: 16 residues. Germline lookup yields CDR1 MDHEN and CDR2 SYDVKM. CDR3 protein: CASSRGGEGGTDTQYF. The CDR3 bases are TGTGCCAGCAGCCGAGGCGGAGAGGGTGGCACAGATACGCAGTATTTT.

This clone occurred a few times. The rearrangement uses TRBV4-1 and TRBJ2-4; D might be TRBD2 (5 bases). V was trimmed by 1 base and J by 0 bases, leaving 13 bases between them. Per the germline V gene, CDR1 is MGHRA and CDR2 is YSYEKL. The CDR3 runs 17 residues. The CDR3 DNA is TGCGCCAGCAGCCAAGCCAAGCTAGCCCTAGCCAAAAACATTCAGTACTTC. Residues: CASSQAKLALAKNIQYF.

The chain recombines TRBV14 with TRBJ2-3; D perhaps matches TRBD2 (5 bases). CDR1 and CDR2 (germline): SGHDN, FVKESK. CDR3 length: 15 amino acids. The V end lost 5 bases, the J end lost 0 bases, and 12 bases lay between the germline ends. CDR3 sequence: CASSDPGRSTDTQYF. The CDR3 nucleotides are TGTGCCAGCAGCGACCCGGGAAGGAGCACAGATACGCAGTATTTT.

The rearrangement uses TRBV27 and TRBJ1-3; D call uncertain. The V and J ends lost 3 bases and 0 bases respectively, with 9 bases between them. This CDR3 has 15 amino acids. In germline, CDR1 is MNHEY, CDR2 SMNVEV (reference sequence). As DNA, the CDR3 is TGTGCCAGCAGTTTCCGACACCACTCTGGAAACACCATATATTTT. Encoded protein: CASSFRHHSGNTIYF.

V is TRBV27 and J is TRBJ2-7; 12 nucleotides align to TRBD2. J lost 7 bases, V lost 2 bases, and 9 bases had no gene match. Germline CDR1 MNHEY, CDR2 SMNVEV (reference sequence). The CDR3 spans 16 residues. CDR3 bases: TGTGCCAGCAGTTTAAGGCTAGCGGGAGGGCCGGAGGAGCAGTACTTC. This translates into CASSLRLAGGPEEQYF.

The CDR3 spells CSARTGSGYTF. For the CDR3, the DNA is TGCAGTGCCAGGACAGGGTCCGGCTACACCTTC. The chain couples TRBV20-1 to TRBJ1-2, with TRBD1 matching over 8 bases. The germline V gene has CDR1 DFQATT and CDR2 SNEGSKA (reference sequence). Trimming removed 6 bases from V and 8 bases from J; junction bases left unmatched: 5. CDR3 length equals 11 residues.

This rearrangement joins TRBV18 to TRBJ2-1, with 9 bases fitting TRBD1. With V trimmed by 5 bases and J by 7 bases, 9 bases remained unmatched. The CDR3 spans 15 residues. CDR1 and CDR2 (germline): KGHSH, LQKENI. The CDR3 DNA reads TGTGCCAGCTCAACTTATCGGACAGGGGAGAATGAGCAGTTCTTC. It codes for CASSTYRTGENEQFF.

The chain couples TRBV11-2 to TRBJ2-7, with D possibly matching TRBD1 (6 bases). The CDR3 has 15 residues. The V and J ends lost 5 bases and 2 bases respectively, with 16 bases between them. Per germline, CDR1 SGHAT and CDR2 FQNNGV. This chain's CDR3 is CASSPPHREPYEQYF. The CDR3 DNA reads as TGTGCCAGCAGCCCCCCCCACAGGGAACCCTACGAGCAGTACTTC. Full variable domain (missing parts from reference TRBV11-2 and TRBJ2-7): EAGVAQSPRYKIIEKRQSVAFWCNPISGHATLYWYQQILGQGPKLLIQFQNNGVVDDSQLPKDRFSAERLKGVDSTLKIQPAKLEDSAVYLCASSPPHREPYEQYFGPGTRLTVT.

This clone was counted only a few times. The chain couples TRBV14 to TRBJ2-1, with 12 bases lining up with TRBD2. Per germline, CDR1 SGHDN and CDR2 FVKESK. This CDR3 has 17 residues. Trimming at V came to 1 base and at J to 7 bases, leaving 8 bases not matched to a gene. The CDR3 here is CASSQGTSGKCCNEQFF. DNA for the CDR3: TGTGCCAGCAGCCAAGGGACTAGCGGGAAGTGCTGTAATGAGCAGTTCTTC.

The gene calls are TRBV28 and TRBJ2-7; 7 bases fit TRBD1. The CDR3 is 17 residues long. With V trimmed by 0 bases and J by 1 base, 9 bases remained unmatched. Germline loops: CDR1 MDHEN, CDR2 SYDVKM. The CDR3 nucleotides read TGTGCCAGCAGTTTATGCGGCCCCACAGGGGTTTCCTACGAGCAGTACTTC. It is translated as CASSLCGPTGVSYEQYF.

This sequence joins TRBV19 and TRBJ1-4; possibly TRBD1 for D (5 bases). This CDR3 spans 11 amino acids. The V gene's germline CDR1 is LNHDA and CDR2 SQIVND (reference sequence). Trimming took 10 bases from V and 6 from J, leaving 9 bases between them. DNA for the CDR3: TGTGCCACGGGGGGAGATGAAAAACTGTTTTTT. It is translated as CATGGDEKLFF.

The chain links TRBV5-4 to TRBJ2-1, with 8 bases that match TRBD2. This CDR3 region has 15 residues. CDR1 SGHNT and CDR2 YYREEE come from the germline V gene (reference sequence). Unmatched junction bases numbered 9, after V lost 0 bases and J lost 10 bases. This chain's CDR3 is CASSLGTGGPEEQFF. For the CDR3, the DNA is TGTGCCAGCAGCTTGGGGACGGGAGGGCCAGAAGAGCAGTTCTTC.

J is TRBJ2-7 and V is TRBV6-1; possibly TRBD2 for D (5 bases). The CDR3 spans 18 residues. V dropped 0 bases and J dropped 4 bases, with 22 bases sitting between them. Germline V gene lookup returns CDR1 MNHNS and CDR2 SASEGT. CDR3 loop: CASSEARRRSGRGYEQYF. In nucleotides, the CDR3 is TGTGCCAGCAGTGAAGCGCGGCGCCGTTCGGGGAGAGGGTACGAGCAGTACTTC.

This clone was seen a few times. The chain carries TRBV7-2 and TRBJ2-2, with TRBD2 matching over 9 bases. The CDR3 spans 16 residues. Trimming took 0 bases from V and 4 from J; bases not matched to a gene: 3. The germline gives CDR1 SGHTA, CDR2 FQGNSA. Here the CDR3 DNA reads TGTGCCAGCAGCTTAGCGCGGGAGGGCCGCACCGGGGAGCTGTTTTTT. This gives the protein CASSLAREGRTGELFF. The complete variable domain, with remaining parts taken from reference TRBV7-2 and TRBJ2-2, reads GAGVSQSPSNKVTEKGKDVELRCDPISGHTALYWYRQSLGQGLEFLIYFQGNSAPDKSGLPSDRFSAERTGGSVSTLTIQRTQQEDSAVYLCASSLAREGRTGELFFGEGSRLTVL.